This TCR beta chain is from a study of blood T cells in healthy people across ages. The study, taken as a whole, reports: Considered underestimates were the diversity estimates obtained from one million T cells. Whereas aged donors had fewer naive CD4+ cells, long-lived donors had more of them and higher diversity. Per million T cells, the diversity of TCR beta decreased roughly linearly as age advanced.

Worth noting for this clonotype: Its antigen is currently unknown. Relative to the germline gene, one junction end is altered; a read error may explain this.

CDR3 size: 15 residues. Germline CDR1 is MNHEY and CDR2 is SVGEGT. A second PCR of roughly 7 to 11 cycles used a sample-barcoded 5' primer and a J-beta primer mix. TCRdb analysed the 5' RACE reads with MiXCR anew, one entry per CDR3 protein. The sample has 1.5 million to 2 million distinct CDR3 sequences; under 30% are singletons. The sequence was obtained from a woman aged 30 to 39 in good health. The sequenced sample was blood. The gene calls are TRBV6-2 or TRBV6-3 and TRBJ2-3, with 7 positions matching TRBD1. CDR3 loop: CASSSGTANTNTQYF. CDR3 bases: TGTGCCAGCAGTTCCGGGACAGCGAACACAAATACGCAGTATTTT.